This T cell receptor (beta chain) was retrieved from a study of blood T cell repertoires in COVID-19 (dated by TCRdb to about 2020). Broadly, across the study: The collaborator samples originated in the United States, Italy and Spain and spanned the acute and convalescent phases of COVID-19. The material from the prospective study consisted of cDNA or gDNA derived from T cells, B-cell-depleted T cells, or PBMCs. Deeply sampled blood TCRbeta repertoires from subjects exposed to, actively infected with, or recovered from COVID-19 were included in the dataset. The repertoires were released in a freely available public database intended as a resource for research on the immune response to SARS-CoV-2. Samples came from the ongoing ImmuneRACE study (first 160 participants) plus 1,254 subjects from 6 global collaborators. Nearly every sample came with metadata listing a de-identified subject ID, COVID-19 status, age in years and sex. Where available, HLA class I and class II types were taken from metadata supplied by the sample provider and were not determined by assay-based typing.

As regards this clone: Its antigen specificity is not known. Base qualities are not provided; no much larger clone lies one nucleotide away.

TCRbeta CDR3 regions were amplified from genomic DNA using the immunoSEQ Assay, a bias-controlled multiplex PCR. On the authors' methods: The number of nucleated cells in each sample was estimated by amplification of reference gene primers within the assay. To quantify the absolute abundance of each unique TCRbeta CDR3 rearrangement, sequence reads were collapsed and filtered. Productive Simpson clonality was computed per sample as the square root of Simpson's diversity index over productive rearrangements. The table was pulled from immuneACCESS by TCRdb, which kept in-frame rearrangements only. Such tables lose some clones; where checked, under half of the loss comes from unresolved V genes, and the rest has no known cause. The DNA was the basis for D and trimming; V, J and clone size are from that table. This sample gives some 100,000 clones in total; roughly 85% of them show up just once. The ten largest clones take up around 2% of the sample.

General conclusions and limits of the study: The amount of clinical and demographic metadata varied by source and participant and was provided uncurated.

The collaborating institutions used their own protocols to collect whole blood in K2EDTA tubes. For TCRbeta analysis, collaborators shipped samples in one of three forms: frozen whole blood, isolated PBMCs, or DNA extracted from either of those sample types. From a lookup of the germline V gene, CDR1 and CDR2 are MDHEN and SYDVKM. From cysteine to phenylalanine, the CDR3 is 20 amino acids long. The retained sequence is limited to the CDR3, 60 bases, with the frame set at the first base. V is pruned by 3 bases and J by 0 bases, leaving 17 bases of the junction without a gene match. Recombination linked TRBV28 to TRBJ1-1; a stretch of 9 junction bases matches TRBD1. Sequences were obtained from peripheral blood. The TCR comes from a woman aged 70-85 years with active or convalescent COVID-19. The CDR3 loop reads CASSLIILGQGHYLNTEAFF. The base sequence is TGTGCCAGCAGTTTGATTATTCTCGGACAGGGGCACTACTTGAACACTGAAGCTTTCTTT. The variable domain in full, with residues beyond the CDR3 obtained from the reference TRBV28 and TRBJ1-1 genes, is DVKVTQSSRYLVKRTGEKVFLECVQDMDHENMFWYRQDPGLGLRLIYFSYDVKMKEKGDIPEGYSVSREKKERFSLILESASTNQTSMYLCASSLIILGQGHYLNTEAFFGQGTRLTVV.